This paragraph reports one T cell receptor beta chain. No antigen is known for it. It has no much larger one-base neighbor in the sample; base qualities were not kept. Other DNA sequences in this sample translate to the same CDR3. The immunoSEQ kit was used, according to the manufacturer's recommendations, to generate TCR beta libraries from genomic DNA. To prepare libraries, a first multiplex PCR with proprietary primers was run, followed by a second PCR that added unique barcodes, and a bead cleanup was done after each round. Each sample batch included a kit-provided positive control reaction and a negative control reaction. The final libraries underwent checking on an Agilent 4200 TapeStation D1000 ScreenTape, volumetric pooling, and quantification by qPCR. An Illumina NextSeq500 fitted with a MidOutput 150-cycle cartridge performed the sequencing, running 156 Read1 cycles and 15 Index1 cycles with the kit's custom primers. The pooled library was loaded at around 1 pM with about 18% PhiX control spiked in. The authors processed their data as follows. Vendor-processed data were analyzed in R, and a clonotype was defined as all T cells sharing the same CDR3 nucleotide sequence. For clone abundance analyses, frequencies were normalized to the 10,000 most abundant clones in each sample. Public T cell clones, averaging fewer than five per sample, were removed before analysis. A difference in abundance of at least 32-fold between compartments was used to define tumor-enriched and baseline blood-enriched clonotypes. A beta-binomial differential abundance model was used to identify clonotypes that expanded or contracted between blood time points. Similarity between tumor and blood repertoires was quantified using the Baroni-Urbani and Buser coefficient, and groups were compared with two-tailed Wilcoxon tests in R. The immuneACCESS repertoire file appears here via TCRdb, limited to in-frame rearrangements. These files lack a portion of the clones; in checked studies, under half of the deficit traces to unresolved V genes, and the cause of the others is not known. From that table come the V and J calls and clone size; the DNA was used to work out D and trimming. Present in this sample are 100,000 to 150,000 clones, around 81% of which were seen just once. In total, the top ten clones hold 5.8% of the sample.

The data originate from a study of radiation and T cells in renal cell carcinoma (dated by TCRdb to the early 2020s). A note on the overall study: Samples were obtained from a clinical trial, in which 15 Gy stereotactic body radiation therapy was delivered to primary renal cell carcinomas and nephrectomy was performed 4 weeks later. In the 40 to 55 samples combined, 4,016,671 unique CDR3 nucleotide sequences were found, encoding 3,000,000 or so unique CDR3 amino acid sequences. In total, fewer than 55 samples underwent TCR beta sequencing: around 25 tumors plus 27 peripheral blood samples. Broad study findings and their caveats: Blood repertoire dynamics were not followed beyond 4 weeks after treatment. Because pretreatment tumor biopsies were not available, the study could not determine whether clonotypes were already present within the tumor at baseline. Effects of radiation dose or scheduling on the TCR repertoire could not be addressed with the single-armed trial design. In blood, the top tumor clonotypes increased between baseline and 2 weeks post-radiation and then shrank by 4 weeks, which suggests that tumor-resident clones expanded only transiently.

In the paper's terms, the time point label means: blood 2 weeks post-SBRT. According to the study, the label for this sample's treatment or condition signals: 15 Gy SBRT to primary tumor, nephrectomy 4 weeks later. To follow tumor-enriched clonotypes, peripheral blood was collected serially from radiation-treated patients at baseline and again at 2 weeks and 4 weeks after SBRT. Renal cell carcinoma with clear cell pathology was present in all patients. Genomic DNA for TCR sequencing was prepared using the QIAamp DNA Blood Mini Kit (Qiagen). The analyses included only samples that passed all quality control checks. V was cut back by 1 base and J by 0 bases, leaving a gap of 9 bases between them. The cysteine opens and the phenylalanine closes a CDR3 of 15 amino acids. Only the CDR3 part of the read is kept: 45 bases, read in frame from the first base. The germline V gene (reference sequence) gives CDR1 as GTSNPN and CDR2 as SVGIG.

The chain joins TRBV30 to TRBJ1-4; TRBD1 is perhaps the D gene, given 5 matching bases. This sequence originates from a man aged 45-60 years with renal cell carcinoma. This specimen was blood, taken from a patient whose treatment included radiotherapy and nephrectomy. CDR3 reads: CAWSDWGTTNEKLFF. The nucleotides are TGTGCCTGGAGTGACTGGGGGACAACTAATGAAAAACTGTTTTTT.